Listed here are 28 T cell receptor beta chains from one sample, sequenced in a study of cytomegalovirus exposure and HLA in healthy donors. PCR involved 60 Vbeta and 13 Jbeta primers. The method was immunoSEQ multiplex PCR; TCRdb's version includes in-frame clones alone and lacks a portion of them. The sample has approximately 160,000 clones; about 68% are singletons. The specimen sequenced was PBMCs. The receptor set was obtained from a man aged 18 to 30 in good health and CMV-seronegative.

The chain has TRBV7-9 and TRBJ2-7; TRBD2 is a possible D gene (6 bases). The germline V gene has CDR1 SEHNR and CDR2 FQNEAQ (reference sequence). The CDR3 loop spans 16 amino acids. V shed 5 bases and J shed 0 bases, with 17 bases lying between them. CDR3 DNA: TGTGCCAGCAGCCCCACAGGCGCGGGGAGCTCCTACGAGCAGTACTTC. Translation gives CASSPTGAGSSYEQYF. The complete variable domain, with remaining parts taken from reference TRBV7-9 and TRBJ2-7, reads DTGVSQNPRHKITKRGQNVTFRCDPISEHNRLYWYRQTLGQGPEFLTYFQNEAQLEKSRLLSDRFSAERPKGSFSTLEIQRTEQGDSAMYLCASSPTGAGSSYEQYFGPGTRLTVT.

The genes are TRBV14 and TRBJ1-1, with D hard to call. This CDR3 contains 12 residues. Trimming took 4 bases from V and 1 from J, leaving 4 bases between them. Germline V gene lookup returns CDR1 SGHDN and CDR2 FVKESK. CDR3 sequence (DNA): TGTGCCAGCAGCCGGGCGAACACTGAAGCTTTCTTT. This translates into CASSRANTEAFF.

Notes on this clone: A read error may produce the germline difference seen at one junction end. J is TRBJ2-1 and V is TRBV5-6; no clear D. CDR1 SGHDT and CDR2 YYEEEE come from the germline V gene. This CDR3 contains 13 residues. In DNA, the CDR3 is TGTGCCAGCAGTTACGGGTATCGCAATCAGCAGTTCTTC. Protein sequence: CASSYGYRNQQFF.

V gene TRBV4-3 combines with J gene TRBJ2-2; D may be TRBD1 (7 bases). The CDR3 loop spans 15 amino acids. Deletions cut 4 bases from V and 7 bases from J, with 16 bases between. From germline, CDR1 is LGHNA and CDR2 YSLEER. CDR3 in amino acids: CASSPGGLLNGELFF. CDR3 sequence (DNA): TGCGCCAGCAGCCCAGGGGGACTGTTGAACGGGGAGCTGTTTTTT.

This clone was counted between two and nine times. This chain uses TRBV6-5 with TRBJ2-2; the D is unclear. The V gene lost 6 bases and the J gene lost 2 bases, with 7 bases spanning the gap. Germline CDR1 MNHEY, CDR2 SVGAGI. The CDR3 loop spans 13 amino acids. The CDR3 DNA follows: TGTGCCAGCAGGAGGCCTAACACCGGGGAGCTGTTTTTT. Residues: CASRRPNTGELFF.

The V call is TRBV13, the J call TRBJ2-7, with TRBD2 matching 10 bases. V shed 0 bases, J shed 2 bases, and the junction held 1 base outside the gene matches. The CDR3 runs to 15 residues. Germline V gene data show CDR1 as PRHDT and CDR2 as FYEKMQ (reference sequence). CDR3 coding DNA: TGTGCCAGCAGCTTAGGTAGCGGGAGGCCCTACGAGCAGTACTTC. Amino acid sequence: CASSLGSGRPYEQYF.

The chain is built from TRBV19 and TRBJ2-1, with D maybe TRBD2 (5 bases). Germline lookup yields CDR1 LNHDA and CDR2 SQIVND (reference sequence). V gave up 1 base and J gave up 0 bases, with 16 bases separating them. The CDR3 contains 18 residues. CDR3 loop: CASSIAGRYPSSYNEQFF. CDR3 DNA: TGTGCCAGTAGTATAGCGGGGAGATATCCTAGCTCCTACAATGAGCAGTTCTTC.

The rearrangement uses TRBV6-5 and TRBJ1-2; 9 bases map to TRBD1. The ends lost 6 bases at V and 6 bases at J; junction bases unmatched: 11. The CDR3 is 15 residues long. From germline, CDR1 is MNHEY and CDR2 SVGAGI. CDR3 in amino acids: CASRGQQGAVHGYTF. In DNA, the CDR3 is TGTGCCAGCAGGGGTCAACAGGGGGCGGTTCATGGCTACACCTTC.

The rearrangement joins TRBV27 to TRBJ1-3; a possible D gene is TRBD1 (5 bases). The CDR3 covers 14 residues. The ends were cut back, 5 bases at V and 0 bases at J, with 8 bases in the middle. Germline CDR1 MNHEY, CDR2 SMNVEV (reference sequence). CDR3 amino acids: CASSGGLSGNTIYF. In DNA form, the CDR3 reads TGTGCCAGCAGTGGGGGACTCTCTGGAAACACCATATATTTT.

This clone was seen only a few times. The V gene is TRBV29-1, the J gene TRBJ2-1, with 8 positions matching TRBD2. This CDR3 spans 15 amino acids. Germline V gene data show CDR1 as SQVTM and CDR2 as ANQGSEA. The J segment lost 3 bases and the V segment lost 7 bases, leaving 11 bases of the junction unmatched. The CDR3 region has the DNA TGCAGCGCAGACGGCGCGGGAGGAGGCTACAATGAGCAGTTCTTC. It codes for CSADGAGGGYNEQFF.

This clone was seen a handful of times. V gene TRBV7-7 combines with J gene TRBJ2-5, with D possibly being TRBD1 (5 bases). V lost 5 bases to trimming and J lost 3 bases, with 13 bases between them. The V gene's germline CDR1 is SSHAT and CDR2 FNYEAQ (reference sequence). There are 14 residues in the CDR3. CDR3 coding DNA: TGTGCCAGCAGCCTCAGGGCCTACGAAGAGACCCAGTACTTC. This translates into CASSLRAYEETQYF.

This clone was seen only a few times. The rearrangement joins TRBV10-3 to TRBJ2-7; 11 bases align to TRBD2. V lost 3 bases and J lost 4; bases outside the gene matches: 14. The CDR3 sequence is 18 residues long. Germline CDR1 reads ENHRY; CDR2 reads SYGVKD. The CDR3 here is CAISEDRGGLAGGYEQYF. CDR3 in DNA: TGTGCCATCAGTGAAGACAGGGGAGGTCTAGCGGGAGGTTACGAGCAGTACTTC.

The table lists this clone with a few counts. The chain recombines TRBV9 with TRBJ2-1; no definite D call. Trimming removed 7 bases from V and 0 bases from J, with 8 bases in between. Germline lookup yields CDR1 SGDLS and CDR2 YYNGEE. This CDR3 is built from 13 residues. CDR3 in DNA: TGTGCCAGCGAGGCCGCCTCCTACAATGAGCAGTTCTTC. This gives the protein CASEAASYNEQFF.

This chain links TRBV5-6 with TRBJ2-7; TRBD2 is a possible D gene (5 bases). The CDR3 totals 13 residues. The V end was cut by 0 bases, the J end by 6 bases, with 10 bases between. Looked up from germline, CDR1 is SGHDT and CDR2 is YYEEEE. CDR3 sequence reads: CASSLERRGEQYF. Written as DNA, the CDR3 is TGTGCCAGCAGCTTGGAGCGGCGTGGCGAGCAGTACTTC.

V and J are TRBV11-2 and TRBJ2-5; 8 bases map to TRBD1. Trimming at V came to 1 base and at J to 4 bases, leaving 8 bases not matched to a gene. The CDR3 is 16 amino acids. The germline V gene has CDR1 SGHAT and CDR2 FQNNGV. CDR3 bases: TGTGCCAGCAGCTTAGTCTTGCAGGGGGCGGGAGAGACCCAGTACTTC. Its translation: CASSLVLQGAGETQYF. Combining the CDR3 with reference TRBV11-2 and TRBJ2-5 gives the whole variable domain EAGVAQSPRYKIIEKRQSVAFWCNPISGHATLYWYQQILGQGPKLLIQFQNNGVVDDSQLPKDRFSAERLKGVDSTLKIQPAKLEDSAVYLCASSLVLQGAGETQYFGPGTRLLVL.

The chain links TRBV4-1 to TRBJ2-1; 10 bases match TRBD2. V lost 1 base, J lost 2 bases, and 11 bases stayed unmatched. This CDR3 contains 19 residues. Germline assignment: CDR1 MGHRA and CDR2 YSYEKL. CDR3 residues: CASSQVASGRAWTYNEQFF. As DNA, the CDR3 is TGCGCCAGCAGCCAAGTGGCGAGCGGGAGGGCCTGGACCTACAATGAGCAGTTCTTC.

The CDR3 sequence: CAAHPTGSPQETQYF. The CDR3 region has the DNA TGTGCCGCGCACCCCACGGGTAGCCCACAAGAGACCCAGTACTTC. The chain joins TRBV10-3 to TRBJ2-5; no clear D. The CDR3 has 15 residues. V was clipped by 11 bases and J by 2 bases, with 21 bases between them. Germline V gene sequence: CDR1 ENHRY, CDR2 SYGVKD.

This clone showed up just a few times. The chain is built from TRBV11-2 and TRBJ1-1, with D perhaps matching TRBD1 (5 bases). Looked up from germline, CDR1 is SGHAT and CDR2 is FQNNGV. V was cut by 3 bases and J by 2 bases, with 10 bases left in between. This CDR3 contains 14 residues. CDR3 amino acids: CASSLGGDNTEAFF. CDR3 coding DNA: TGTGCCAGCAGCTTGGGGGGGGACAACACTGAAGCTTTCTTT.

The V gene is TRBV27, the J gene TRBJ2-1; the D gene is possibly TRBD1 (7 bases). Germline V gene sequence: CDR1 MNHEY, CDR2 SMNVEV (reference sequence). The CDR3 sequence is 17 residues long. V was shortened by 5 bases and J by 0 bases, with 17 bases between the two germline ends. The CDR3 coding sequence is TGTGCCAGCAGTGTCAGGGGGGTAGCTCGCTCCTACAATGAGCAGTTCTTC. Translation: CASSVRGVARSYNEQFF.

The chain has TRBV27 and TRBJ2-7; 12 bases are a match to TRBD1. V dropped 5 bases and J dropped 7; count of bases not matched to a gene: 9. Germline CDR1 MNHEY, CDR2 SMNVEV (reference sequence). CDR3 length: 15 residues. The CDR3 DNA reads TGTGCCAGCAGTCTCGGGACAGGGGGCTCTGGGGAGCAGTACTTC. It translates to CASSLGTGGSGEQYF.

The chain couples TRBV7-9 to TRBJ2-7; TRBD1 matches at 10 bases. V gave up 4 bases and J gave up 7 bases; unmatched junction bases: 4. CDR1 and CDR2 from the germline V gene are SEHNR and FQNEAQ (reference sequence). The CDR3 extends over 13 amino acids. The CDR3 is CASSWTGGGEQYF. The CDR3 bases are TGTGCCAGCAGCTGGACAGGGGGAGGGGAGCAGTACTTC.

About this clone itself: Other DNA sequences in the same sample also yield this CDR3. The J gene is TRBJ2-4, the V gene TRBV7-2, with D perhaps matching TRBD1 (6 bases). The CDR3 has 15 amino acids. CDR1 and CDR2 from the germline V gene are SGHTA and FQGNSA. Trimming pared 8 bases from V and 0 bases from J, leaving 14 bases between. The CDR3 DNA follows: TGTGCCAGCGAAGGGGGTCCCGGAGCCAAAAACATTCAGTACTTC. This translates into CASEGGPGAKNIQYF.

The chain joins TRBV19 to TRBJ2-5; TRBD1 aligns across 8 bases. V dropped 1 base and J dropped 1; count of bases not matched to a gene: 5. The CDR3 loop spans 16 amino acids. Looked up from germline, CDR1 is LNHDA and CDR2 is SQIVND (reference sequence). The CDR3 loop reads CASSIGFTGGQETQYF. For the CDR3, the DNA is TGTGCCAGTAGTATAGGGTTCACAGGGGGCCAAGAGACCCAGTACTTC.

CDR3: CASSLGGGSAGANVLTF. CDR3 nucleotides: TGTGCCAGCAGCTTAGGTGGCGGGTCAGCAGGGGCCAACGTCCTGACTTTC. The chain links TRBV7-2 to TRBJ2-6; a weak D match, TRBD2 (5 bases). V gave up 1 base and J gave up 4 bases, with 14 bases separating them. The length of the CDR3 is 17 residues. Germline V gene lookup returns CDR1 SGHTA and CDR2 FQGNSA.

The table lists this clone with a few counts. The chain recombines TRBV30 with TRBJ2-7, with 12 bases aligning to TRBD2. The CDR3 totals 15 residues. Looked up from germline, CDR1 is GTSNPN and CDR2 is SVGIG (reference sequence). The junction had 4 bases not matched to a gene; V was cut back by 1 base and J by 3 bases. The chain's CDR3 is CAWSGKGLAGYEQYF. DNA of the CDR3: TGTGCCTGGAGTGGAAAGGGACTAGCGGGCTACGAGCAGTACTTC.

The V call is TRBV19, the J call TRBJ2-1; maybe TRBD1 (6 bases). The ends were cut back, 5 bases at V and 8 bases at J, with 16 bases in the middle. This CDR3 spans 14 amino acids. Per the germline V gene, CDR1 is LNHDA and CDR2 is SQIVND (reference sequence). CDR3 nucleotide sequence: TGTGCCAGTAGTTTAGGGGGTACAGGCCATGAGCAGTTCTTC. Its protein is CASSLGGTGHEQFF.

This CDR3 reads CASSSRGSSGIGDEQFF. The CDR3 DNA is TGCGCCAGCAGCTCCCGGGGCTCTAGCGGGATAGGCGATGAGCAGTTCTTC. This chain uses TRBV5-1 with TRBJ2-1; TRBD2 aligns across 9 bases. CDR3 length: 17 residues. Looked up from germline, CDR1 is SGHRS and CDR2 is YFSETQ. The V gene end was trimmed by 3 bases and the J gene end by 8 bases; junction bases not matched to a gene: 15.

In its sample, this clone was seen a few times. The chain has TRBV30 and TRBJ1-2; D unclear. This CDR3 comprises 13 residues. V lost 2 bases and J 5 bases, leaving 12 bases between the germline ends. Looked up from germline, CDR1 is GTSNPN and CDR2 is SVGIG (reference sequence). The CDR3 loop is CAWSHRGGYGYTF. The DNA of the CDR3 is TGTGCCTGGAGTCACCGGGGTGGGTATGGCTACACCTTC.